The next 7 T cell receptor beta chains were all read from a single sample in a study of T cell changes during pregnancy in multiple sclerosis. The method was immunoSEQ multiplex PCR; TCRdb's version includes in-frame clones alone and lacks a portion of them. The sample shows roughly 110,000 clones, approximately 90% of them seen only once. The sample was peripheral blood, taken in the third trimester of pregnancy. These receptors came from a female donor with multiple sclerosis, enrolled in a pregnancy study.

This clone was counted a single time. The J gene is TRBJ1-5, the V gene TRBV4-1; 8 bases are a match to TRBD1. Germline V gene sequence: CDR1 MGHRA, CDR2 YSYEKL. The CDR3 is 16 residues long. The trim removed 3 bases at V and 2 bases at J, leaving 6 bases unmatched. The CDR3 here is CASSQPDRAGNQPQHF. In DNA, the CDR3 is TGCGCCAGCAGCCAGCCGGACAGGGCCGGCAATCAGCCCCAGCATTTT.

This chain joins TRBV30 and TRBJ2-5; D possibly corresponds to TRBD1 (6 bases). Trimming cost V 1 base and J 7 bases, with 19 bases left between them. Germline-derived CDR1 and CDR2 are GTSNPN and SVGIG (reference sequence). The CDR3 loop spans 15 amino acids. The CDR3 sequence: CAWSGGSGAASTQYF. The CDR3, as DNA: TGTGCCTGGAGTGGGGGGTCAGGGGCCGCCTCGACCCAGTACTTC. Combining the CDR3 with reference TRBV30 and TRBJ2-5 gives the whole variable domain SQTIHQWPATLVQPVGSPLSLECTVEGTSNPNLYWYRQAAGRGLQLLFYSVGIGQISSEVPQNLSASRPQDRQFILSSKKLLLSDSGFYLCAWSGGSGAASTQYFGPGTRLLVL.

The chain joins TRBV18 to TRBJ1-1; maybe TRBD1 (6 bases). The V end lost 3 bases, the J end lost 0 bases, and 11 bases lay between the germline ends. This CDR3 is built from 15 residues. Per germline, CDR1 KGHSH and CDR2 LQKENI. The CDR3 sequence: CASSPTDSMNTEAFF. The CDR3 DNA sequence: TGTGCCAGCTCACCGACGGACAGCATGAACACTGAAGCTTTCTTT.

The gene calls are TRBV5-1 and TRBJ2-7; D uncertain. Germline CDR1 reads SGHRS; CDR2 reads YFSETQ. This CDR3 region has 14 residues. V shed 0 bases and J shed 7 bases, with 14 bases lying between them. CDR3 loop: CASSLENGFGEQYF. The CDR3 DNA reads as TGCGCCAGCAGCTTGGAGAACGGGTTCGGAGAGCAGTACTTC. Full variable domain (outside the CDR3, taken from reference TRBV5-1 and TRBJ2-7): KAGVTQTPRYLIKTRGQQVTLSCSPISGHRSVSWYQQTPGQGLQFLFEYFSETQRNKGNFPGRFSGRQFSNSRSEMNVSTLELGDSALYLCASSLENGFGEQYFGPGTRLTVT.

The chain employs TRBV6-6 and TRBJ1-2, with D maybe TRBD1 (5 bases). V lost 2 bases to trimming and J lost 10 bases, with 11 bases between them. There are 12 residues in the CDR3. Germline CDR1 MNHNY, CDR2 SVGAGI (reference sequence). The CDR3 sequence is CASSYLGHNYTF. In DNA, the CDR3 is TGTGCCAGCAGTTACCTCGGACACAACTACACCTTC.

V usage is TRBV4-2 and J usage is TRBJ2-7; TRBD1 matches 8 bases. The CDR3 covers 14 residues. V shed 5 bases, J shed 9 bases, and the junction held 12 bases outside the gene matches. The germline gives CDR1 LGHNA, CDR2 YNFKEQ. The CDR3 DNA follows: TGTGCCAGCAGCATCGGACAGGGCCGCGCCGGGCAGTACTTC. This translates into CASSIGQGRAGQYF.

CDR3 loop: CASSLGTGEGYTF. The CDR3 DNA sequence: TGTGCCAGCAGCTTGGGGACAGGGGAAGGCTACACCTTC. The chain joins TRBV7-3 to TRBJ1-2; TRBD1 matches 10 bases. Looked up from germline, CDR1 is SGHTA and CDR2 is FQGTGA. V gave up 3 bases and J gave up 8 bases; unmatched junction bases: 3. The CDR3 contains 13 residues.